This section outlines one TCR beta chain sequence together with its context. Its antigen is not known. These data come from a study of CD8+CD57+ T cells in acquired aplastic anemia. V was shortened by 1 base and J by 4 bases, with 4 bases between the two germline ends. This CDR3 region has 12 residues. The V gene's germline CDR1 is MGHRA and CDR2 YSYEKL. Study-wide results and caveats: Patients shared just under 30 CD8+ CDR3 sequences with controls.

The study profiled TCR beta VDJ and CDR3 using genomic DNA as template. TCRdb fed the reads into MiXCR, producing one record per CDR3 protein. The sample lists 150,000 to 200,000 distinct CDR3 sequences, 55% to 80% occurring once. V gene TRBV4-1 combines with J gene TRBJ2-5, with D uncertain. This TCR was recovered from a human donor in good health. Material for sequencing was sorted CD4+, CD8+, or CD8+CD57+ T cells (not recorded which) from PBMCs. The CDR3 is CASSQVRETQYF. The CDR3 nucleotides are TGCGCCAGCAGCCAAGTGAGAGAGACCCAGTACTTC.